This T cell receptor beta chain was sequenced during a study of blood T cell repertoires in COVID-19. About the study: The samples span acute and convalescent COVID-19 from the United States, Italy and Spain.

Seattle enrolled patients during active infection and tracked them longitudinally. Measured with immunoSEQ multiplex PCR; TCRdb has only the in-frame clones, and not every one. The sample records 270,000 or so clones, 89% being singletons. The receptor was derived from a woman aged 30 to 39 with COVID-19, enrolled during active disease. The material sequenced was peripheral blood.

CDR3 nucleotides: TGTGCCAGTAGGCCCGGGACCAGGGGAAACAATGAGCAGTTCTTC. Translating it yields CASRPGTRGNNEQFF. V gene TRBV19 combines with J gene TRBJ2-1; D possibly corresponds to TRBD1 (6 bases). The length of the CDR3 is 15 residues. With 6 bases removed from V and 5 bases from J, the gap between germline ends came to 17 bases. CDR1 is LNHDA and CDR2 is SQIVND in the germline V gene (reference sequence).